This T cell receptor beta chain was found in a study of blood T cell repertoires in COVID-19. TCRdb's copy holds only in-frame clones and misses some; the assay was immunoSEQ multiplex PCR. The sample yields roughly 160,000 clones, 65% to 85% seen once. The CDR3 is 13 residues long. Per the germline V gene, CDR1 is MDHEN and CDR2 is SYDVKM. Trimming pared 7 bases from V and 6 bases from J, leaving 12 bases between. The V gene is TRBV28, the J gene TRBJ1-4; no firm D call. The sequenced sample consisted of peripheral blood. The source is a man between 65 and 85 years old with active or convalescent COVID-19. This CDR3 is CASTRAQDEKLFF. The CDR3 DNA reads TGTGCCAGCACCCGCGCCCAAGATGAAAAACTGTTTTTT.